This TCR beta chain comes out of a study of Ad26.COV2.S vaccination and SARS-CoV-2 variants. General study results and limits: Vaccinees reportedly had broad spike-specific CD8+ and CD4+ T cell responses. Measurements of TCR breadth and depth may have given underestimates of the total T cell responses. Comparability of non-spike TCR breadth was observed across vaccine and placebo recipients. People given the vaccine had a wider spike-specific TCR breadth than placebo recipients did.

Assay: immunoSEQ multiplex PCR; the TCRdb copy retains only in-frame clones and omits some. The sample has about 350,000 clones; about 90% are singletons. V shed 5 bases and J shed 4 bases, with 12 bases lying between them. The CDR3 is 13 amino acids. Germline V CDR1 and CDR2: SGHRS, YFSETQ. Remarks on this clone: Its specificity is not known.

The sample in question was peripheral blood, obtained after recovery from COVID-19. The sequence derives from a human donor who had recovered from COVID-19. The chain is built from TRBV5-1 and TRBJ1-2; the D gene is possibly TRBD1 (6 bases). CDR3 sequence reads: CASRQNRVYGYTF. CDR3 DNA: TGCGCCAGCAGACAGAACAGGGTCTATGGCTACACCTTC.